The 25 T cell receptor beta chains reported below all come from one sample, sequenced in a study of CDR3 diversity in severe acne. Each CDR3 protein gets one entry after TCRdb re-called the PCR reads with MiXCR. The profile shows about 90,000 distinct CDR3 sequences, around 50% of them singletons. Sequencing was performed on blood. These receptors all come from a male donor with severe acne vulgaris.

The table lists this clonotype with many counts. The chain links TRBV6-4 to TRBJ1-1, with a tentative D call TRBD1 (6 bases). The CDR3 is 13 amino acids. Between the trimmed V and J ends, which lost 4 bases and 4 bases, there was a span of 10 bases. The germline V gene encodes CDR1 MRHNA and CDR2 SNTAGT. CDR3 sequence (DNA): TGTGCCAGCAGTGCACAGGGCGGCACTGAAGCTTTCTTT. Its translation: CASSAQGGTEAFF.

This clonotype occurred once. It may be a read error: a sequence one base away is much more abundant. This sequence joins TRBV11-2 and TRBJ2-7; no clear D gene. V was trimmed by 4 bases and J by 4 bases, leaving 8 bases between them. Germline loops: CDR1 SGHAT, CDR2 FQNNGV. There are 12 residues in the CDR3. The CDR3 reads CASSSVGYEQYF. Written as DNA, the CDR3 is TGTGCCAGCAGCTCAGTAGGGTACGAGCAGTACTTC.

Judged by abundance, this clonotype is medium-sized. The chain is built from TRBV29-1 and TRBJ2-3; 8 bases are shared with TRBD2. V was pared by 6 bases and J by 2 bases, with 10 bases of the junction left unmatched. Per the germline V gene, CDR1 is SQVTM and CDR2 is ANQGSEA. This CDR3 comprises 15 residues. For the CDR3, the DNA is TGCAGCGTCGGAGAGCGGGGGACGTTCACAGATACGCAGTATTTT. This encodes CSVGERGTFTDTQYF.

The CDR3 loop is CSAPRSGRGTGELFF. CDR3 sequence (DNA): TGCAGTGCTCCTCGAAGCGGGAGGGGCACCGGGGAGCTGTTTTTT. The chain uses TRBV29-1 and TRBJ2-2; 10 nucleotides line up with TRBD2. The germline CDR1 and CDR2 sequences are SQVTM and ANQGSEA. This CDR3 is 15 amino acids long.

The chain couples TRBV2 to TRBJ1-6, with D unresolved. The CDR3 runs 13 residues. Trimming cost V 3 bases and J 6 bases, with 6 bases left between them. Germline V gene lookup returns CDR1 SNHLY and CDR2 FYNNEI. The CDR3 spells CASSEGGNSPLHF. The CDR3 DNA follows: TGTGCCAGCAGTGAGGGTGGTAATTCACCCCTCCACTTT.

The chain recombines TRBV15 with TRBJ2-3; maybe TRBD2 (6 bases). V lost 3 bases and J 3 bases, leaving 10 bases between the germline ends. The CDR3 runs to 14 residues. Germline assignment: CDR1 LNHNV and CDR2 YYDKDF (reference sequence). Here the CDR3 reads CATSSGSGTDTQYF. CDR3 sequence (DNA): TGTGCCACCAGCAGCGGGAGCGGAACAGATACGCAGTATTTT.

The DNA of the CDR3 is TGCAGCGTTGTGGGGACAAAGGCCTACGAGCAGTACTTC. This gives the protein CSVVGTKAYEQYF. The V and J genes are TRBV29-1 and TRBJ2-7; a weak D match, TRBD1 (6 bases). The germline CDR1 and CDR2 sequences are SQVTM and ANQGSEA. The ends were cut back, 4 bases at V and 2 bases at J, with 12 bases in the middle. This CDR3 contains 13 residues.

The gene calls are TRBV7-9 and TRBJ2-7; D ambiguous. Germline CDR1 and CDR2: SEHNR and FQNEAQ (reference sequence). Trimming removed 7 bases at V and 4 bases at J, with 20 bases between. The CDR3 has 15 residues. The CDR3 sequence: CASILVERERYEQYF. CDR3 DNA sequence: TGTGCCAGCATCCTCGTCGAGCGAGAGAGGTACGAGCAGTACTTC.

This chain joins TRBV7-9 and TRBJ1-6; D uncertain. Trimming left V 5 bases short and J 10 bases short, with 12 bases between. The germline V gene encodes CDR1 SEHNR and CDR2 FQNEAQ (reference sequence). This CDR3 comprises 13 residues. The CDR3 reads CASSEDFRSPLHF. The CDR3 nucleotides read TGTGCCAGCAGCGAGGACTTTAGGTCACCCCTCCACTTT.

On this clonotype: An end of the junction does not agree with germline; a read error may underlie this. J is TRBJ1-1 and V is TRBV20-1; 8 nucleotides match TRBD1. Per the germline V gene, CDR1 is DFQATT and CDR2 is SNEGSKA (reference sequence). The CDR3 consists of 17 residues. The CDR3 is CGARRWAGGPKNTEAFF. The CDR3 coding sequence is TGCGGTGCTAGACGCTGGGCAGGGGGCCCCAAGAACACTGAAGCTTTCTTT.

CDR3 DNA sequence: TGCAGCGTTACCTTACAGGATGTCTGGGAGACCCAGTACTTC. This gives the protein CSVTLQDVWETQYF. The J gene is TRBJ2-1, the V gene TRBV29-1; a weak D match, TRBD1 (5 bases). The tail of the sequence fits TRBJ2-5 better, so the J call may be wrong. The germline V gene encodes CDR1 SQVTM and CDR2 ANQGSEA. There are 14 residues in the CDR3.

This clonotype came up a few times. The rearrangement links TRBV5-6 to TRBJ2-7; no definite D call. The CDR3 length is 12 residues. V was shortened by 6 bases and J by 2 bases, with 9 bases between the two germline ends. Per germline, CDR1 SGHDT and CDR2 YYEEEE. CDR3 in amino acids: CASTARTYEQYF. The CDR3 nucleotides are TGTGCCAGCACCGCCCGGACCTACGAGCAGTACTTC.

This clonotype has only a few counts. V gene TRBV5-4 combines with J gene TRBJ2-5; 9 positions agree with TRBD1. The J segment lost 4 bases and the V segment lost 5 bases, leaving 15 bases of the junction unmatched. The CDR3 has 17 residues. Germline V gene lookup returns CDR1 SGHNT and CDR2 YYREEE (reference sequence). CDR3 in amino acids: CASSFRDRDWWRETQYF. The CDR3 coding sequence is TGTGCCAGCAGTTTCCGGGACAGGGACTGGTGGCGAGAGACCCAGTACTTC.

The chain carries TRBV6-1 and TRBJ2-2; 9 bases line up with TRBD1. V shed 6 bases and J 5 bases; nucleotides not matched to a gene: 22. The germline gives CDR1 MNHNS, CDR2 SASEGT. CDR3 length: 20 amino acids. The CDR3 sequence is CASSPPPGQGNGPRTGELFF. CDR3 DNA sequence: TGTGCCAGCAGCCCTCCCCCGGGACAGGGTAATGGTCCGAGAACCGGGGAGCTGTTTTTT.

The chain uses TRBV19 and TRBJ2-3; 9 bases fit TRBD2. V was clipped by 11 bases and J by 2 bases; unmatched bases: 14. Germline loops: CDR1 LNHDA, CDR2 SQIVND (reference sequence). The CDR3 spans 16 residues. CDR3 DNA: TGTGCCCGCGGGGGGGTAAGGGACAGTTTCACAGATACGCAGTATTTT. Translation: CARGGVRDSFTDTQYF.

CDR3 bases: TGCGCCAGCAGTGAGTCATCAGGGGGTCGGGACGAGCAGTACTTC. This gives the protein CASSESSGGRDEQYF. The chain carries TRBV10-2 and TRBJ2-7, with 7 nucleotides matching TRBD1. The trim removed 0 bases at V and 5 bases at J, leaving 7 bases unmatched. The CDR3 has 15 amino acids. Germline V gene sequence: CDR1 WSHSY, CDR2 SAAADI.

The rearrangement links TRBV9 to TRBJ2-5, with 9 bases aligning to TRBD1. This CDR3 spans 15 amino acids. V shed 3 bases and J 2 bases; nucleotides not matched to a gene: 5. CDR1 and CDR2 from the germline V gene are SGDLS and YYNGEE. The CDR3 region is CASSDRDRVQETQYF. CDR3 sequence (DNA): TGTGCCAGCAGCGACCGGGACAGGGTACAAGAGACCCAGTACTTC.

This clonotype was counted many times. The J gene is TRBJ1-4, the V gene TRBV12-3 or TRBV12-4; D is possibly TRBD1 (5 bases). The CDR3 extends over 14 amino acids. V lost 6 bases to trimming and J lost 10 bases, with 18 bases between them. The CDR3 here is CASSRRSGGGKLFF. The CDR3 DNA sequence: TGTGCCAGCAGCAGGAGGTCGGGCGGGGGAAAACTGTTTTTT.

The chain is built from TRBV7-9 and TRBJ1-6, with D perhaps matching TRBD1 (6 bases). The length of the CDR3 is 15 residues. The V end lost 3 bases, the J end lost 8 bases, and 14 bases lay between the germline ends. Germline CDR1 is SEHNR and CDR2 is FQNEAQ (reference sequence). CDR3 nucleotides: TGTGCCAGCAGCTTGTATGGGGGCGCCCATTCACCCCTCCACTTT. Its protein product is CASSLYGGAHSPLHF.

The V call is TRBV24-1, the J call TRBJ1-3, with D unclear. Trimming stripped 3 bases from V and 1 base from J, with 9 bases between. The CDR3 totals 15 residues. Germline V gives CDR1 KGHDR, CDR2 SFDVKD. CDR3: CATSDPTESGNTIYF. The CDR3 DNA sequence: TGTGCCACCAGTGATCCAACAGAATCTGGAAACACCATATATTTT.

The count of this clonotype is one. This CDR3 is CAISDRLSGANVLTF. The CDR3 nucleotides read TGTGCCATCAGTGATAGACTATCTGGGGCCAACGTCCTGACTTTC. The rearrangement uses TRBV10-3 and TRBJ2-6, with D perhaps TRBD2 (5 bases). The V end lost 3 bases, the J end lost 1 base, and 7 bases lay between the germline ends. The germline gives CDR1 ENHRY, CDR2 SYGVKD. This CDR3 has 15 amino acids.

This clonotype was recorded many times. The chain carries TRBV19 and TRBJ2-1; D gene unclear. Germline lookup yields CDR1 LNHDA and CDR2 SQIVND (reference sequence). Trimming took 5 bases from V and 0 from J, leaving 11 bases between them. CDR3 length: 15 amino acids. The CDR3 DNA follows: TGTGCCAGTAGTCCGTCTAAAACCTCCTACAATGAGCAGTTCTTC. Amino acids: CASSPSKTSYNEQFF.

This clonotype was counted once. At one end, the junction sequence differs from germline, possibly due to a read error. CDR3 amino acids: CASSWTGFMGNQPRHF. The DNA for the CDR3 is TGTGCCAGCAGCTGGACAGGGTTCATGGGTAATCAGCCCCGGCATTTT. The chain recombines TRBV5-4 with TRBJ1-5; 8 positions agree with TRBD1. From germline, CDR1 is SGHNT and CDR2 YYREEE (reference sequence). The CDR3 has 16 amino acids.

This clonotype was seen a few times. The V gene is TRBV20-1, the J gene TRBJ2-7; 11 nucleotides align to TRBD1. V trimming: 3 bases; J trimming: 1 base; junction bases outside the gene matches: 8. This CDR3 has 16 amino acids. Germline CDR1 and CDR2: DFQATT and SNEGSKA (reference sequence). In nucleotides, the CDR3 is TGCAGTGCTAGTAGGGTCGGGACAGGGGGTTCCTACGAGCAGTACTTC. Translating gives CSASRVGTGGSYEQYF.

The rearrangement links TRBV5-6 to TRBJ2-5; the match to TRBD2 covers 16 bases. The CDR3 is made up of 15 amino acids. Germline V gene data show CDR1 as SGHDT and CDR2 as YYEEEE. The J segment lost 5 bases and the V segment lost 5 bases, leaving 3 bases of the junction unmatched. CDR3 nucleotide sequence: TGTGCCAGCAGGTGGGGACTAGCGGGAGGGGAGACCCAGTACTTC. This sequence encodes CASRWGLAGGETQYF.